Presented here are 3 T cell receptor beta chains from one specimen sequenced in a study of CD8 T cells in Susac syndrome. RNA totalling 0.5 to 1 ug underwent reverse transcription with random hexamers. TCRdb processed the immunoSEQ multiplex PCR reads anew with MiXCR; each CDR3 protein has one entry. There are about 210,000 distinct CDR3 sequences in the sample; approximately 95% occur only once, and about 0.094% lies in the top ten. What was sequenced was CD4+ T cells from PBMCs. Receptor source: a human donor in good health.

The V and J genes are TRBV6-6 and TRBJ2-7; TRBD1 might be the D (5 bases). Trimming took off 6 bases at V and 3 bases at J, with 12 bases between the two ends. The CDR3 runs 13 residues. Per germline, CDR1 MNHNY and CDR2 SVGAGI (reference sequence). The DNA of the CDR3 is TGTGCCAGCAGCTCCGGACATTACTACGAGCAGTACTTC. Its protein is CASSSGHYYEQYF.

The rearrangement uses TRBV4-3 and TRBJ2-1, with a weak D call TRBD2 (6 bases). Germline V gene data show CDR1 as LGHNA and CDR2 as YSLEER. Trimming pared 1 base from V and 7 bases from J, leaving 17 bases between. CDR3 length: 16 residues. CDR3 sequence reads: CASSQGAGVGLNEQFF. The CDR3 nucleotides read TGCGCCAGCAGCCAAGGTGCTGGAGTCGGACTAAATGAGCAGTTCTTC.

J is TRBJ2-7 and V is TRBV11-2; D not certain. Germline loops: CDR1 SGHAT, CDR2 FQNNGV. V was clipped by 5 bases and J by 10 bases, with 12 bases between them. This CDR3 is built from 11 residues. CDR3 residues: CASSLPGLQYF. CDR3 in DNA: TGTGCCAGCAGCCTTCCGGGCCTCCAGTACTTC.